This T cell receptor beta chain was recovered during a study of CD8 T cells in Susac syndrome. Study as a whole: There were Susac syndrome patients who were therapy-naive at blood draw, others on corticosteroids, and others on intravenous immunoglobulin alone.

V lost 1 base and J 7 bases, leaving 17 bases between the germline ends. The CDR3 consists of 15 residues. Germline-derived CDR1 and CDR2 are DFQATT and SNEGSKA (reference sequence). The T cells that were sequenced for TCR beta were CD8+ and CD4+ cells from blood. Reverse transcription used about 0.45 to 1 ug RNA and random hexamers. A multiplex approach, immunoSEQ multiplex PCR, amplified TCR beta CDR3 across 54 Vbeta and 13 Jbeta. TCRdb redid the calling of the immunoSEQ multiplex PCR reads with MiXCR, one entry per CDR3 protein. Of around 71,000 distinct CDR3 sequences listed, 90% to 95% were seen once; the top ten hold less than 0.19%.

The clonotype was recovered from a human donor with Susac syndrome. V and J are TRBV20-1 and TRBJ1-5; D might be TRBD1 (5 bases). Sequenced input: CD4+ T cells from PBMCs. Here the CDR3 reads CSARVEGRLDQPQHF. CDR3 in DNA: TGCAGTGCTAGAGTGGAGGGGAGGTTAGACCAGCCCCAGCATTTT.